The present TCR beta chain was sequenced within a study of cytomegalovirus exposure and HLA in healthy donors. The overall study: There were 350 to 400 genotyped donors. Of these, about 86% fell in the genetic ancestry cluster associated with self-reported Caucasian donors.

About this clone: The antigen is unknown. Other DNA sequences in the same sample also yield this CDR3.

In nominal health when sampled, donors likely had unrecorded immune exposures nonetheless. The PCR ran on 60 Vbeta and 13 Jbeta primers. Only in-frame clones appear in the TCRdb table, and some are missing; sequencing was by immunoSEQ multiplex PCR. The sample consists of 100,000 to 120,000 clones, over 65% of them appearing once. Study-wide results and limits: Common viral pathogens were later found to be apparently linked to several of the most significant clusters. Fewer N-insertions (relative to the approximately 670-donor mean) were reportedly seen in an Asian-associated ancestry cluster in a later analysis.

The length of the CDR3 is 11 residues. Per germline, CDR1 SGHRS and CDR2 YFSETQ. The germline V and J ends were trimmed by 4 bases and 1 base, with 2 bases remaining between them. This sequence was found in a young woman in good health and CMV-seronegative. This rearrangement joins TRBV5-1 to TRBJ1-1; no firm D call. The sample comprised PBMCs. The CDR3 here is CASSQNTEAFF. CDR3 bases: TGCGCCAGCAGCCAGAACACTGAAGCTTTCTTT.